This T cell receptor beta chain was obtained from a study of T cell responses to AZD1222 COVID-19 vaccine. About the research overall: Whether given at about 4 or about 12 weeks, second doses were pooled. General study findings and limits: Mostly white British, mostly female donors; authors suggested clonal diversity may be underestimated. A reported finding is that nearly half of spike-specific TCRs target unmutated variant regions. Only 5 or 6 people who got AZD1222 tested seropositive at baseline.

Method: immunoSEQ multiplex PCR; TCRdb's copy keeps in-frame clones and lacks some. Of fewer than 200,000 clones listed, just under 90% were seen once; the top ten hold roughly 6%. This CDR3 region has 14 residues. CDR1 is MNHEY and CDR2 is SVGAGI in the germline V gene. Trimming shortened V by 8 bases and J by 0 bases, and 10 bases separated the two germline ends. Details on this clone: The antigen remains undetermined.

The chain recombines TRBV6-5 with TRBJ1-4; no definite D call. The TCR was taken from an adult in good health. The sample consisted of peripheral blood, taken on day 0 of AZD1222 vaccination. CDR3 nucleotides: TGTGCCAGCGGTCGGGCCTCAACTAATGAAAAACTGTTTTTT. As protein: CASGRASTNEKLFF.